This TCR beta chain appears in the sequencing data of a study of blood T cell repertoires in COVID-19. Clones were sequenced by immunoSEQ multiplex PCR, and TCRdb holds only the in-frame ones, with some missing. The table lists around 250,000 clones, 65% to 90% of them singletons. Living in under 30 US areas, the participants were between roughly 18 and 89 years of age. The CDR3 is made up of 11 amino acids. CDR1 and CDR2 (germline): ENHRY, SYGVKD. The V and J ends lost 0 bases and 5 bases respectively, with 2 bases between them. Sequencing was performed on PBMCs or T cells enriched from blood (not recorded which). The TCR comes from a man aged 18 to 29 who had recovered from COVID-19. V gene TRBV10-3 combines with J gene TRBJ2-7; D uncertain. The CDR3 nucleotides read TGTGCCATCAGTGAGTCCAACGAGCAGTACTTC. Its translation is CAISESNEQYF.